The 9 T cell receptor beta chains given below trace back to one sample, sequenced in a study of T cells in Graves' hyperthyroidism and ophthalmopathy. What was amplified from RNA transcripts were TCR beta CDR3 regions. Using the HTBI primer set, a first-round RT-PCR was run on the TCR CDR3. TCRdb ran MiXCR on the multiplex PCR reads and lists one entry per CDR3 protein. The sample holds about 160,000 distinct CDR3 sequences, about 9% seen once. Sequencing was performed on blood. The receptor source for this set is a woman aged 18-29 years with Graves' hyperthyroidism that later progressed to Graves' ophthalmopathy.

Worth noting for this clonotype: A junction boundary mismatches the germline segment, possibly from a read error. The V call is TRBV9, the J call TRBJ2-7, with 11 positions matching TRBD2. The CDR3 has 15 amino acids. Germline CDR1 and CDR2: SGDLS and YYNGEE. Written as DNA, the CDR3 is TGTGCCGGCAGCGTAGGTACTAGCGGGGGAGTTGAGCAGTACTTC. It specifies CAGSVGTSGGVEQYF.

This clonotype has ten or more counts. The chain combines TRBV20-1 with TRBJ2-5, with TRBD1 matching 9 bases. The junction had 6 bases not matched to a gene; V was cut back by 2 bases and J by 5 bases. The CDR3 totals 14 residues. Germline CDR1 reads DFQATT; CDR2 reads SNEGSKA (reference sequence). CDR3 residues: CSARRDRAAETQYF. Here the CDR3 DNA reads TGCAGTGCTAGAAGGGACAGGGCGGCTGAGACCCAGTACTTC.

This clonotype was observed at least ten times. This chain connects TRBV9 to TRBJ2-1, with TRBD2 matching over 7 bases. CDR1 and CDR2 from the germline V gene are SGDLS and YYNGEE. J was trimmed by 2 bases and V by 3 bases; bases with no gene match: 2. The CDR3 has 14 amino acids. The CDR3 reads CASSESGTYNEQFF. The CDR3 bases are TGTGCCAGCAGCGAAAGCGGGACCTACAATGAGCAGTTCTTC. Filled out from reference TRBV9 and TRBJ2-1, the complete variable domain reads DSGVTQTPKHLITATGQRVTLRCSPRSGDLSVYWYQQSLDQGLQFLIQYYNGEERAKGNILERFSAQQFPDLHSELNLSSLELGDSALYFCASSESGTYNEQFFGPGTRLTVL.

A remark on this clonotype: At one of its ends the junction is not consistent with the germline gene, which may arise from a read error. CDR3 sequence reads: CASSMRGVEQCF. The CDR3 DNA follows: TGTGCCAGCAGCATGCGGGGGGTCGAGCAGTGCTTC. The V and J genes are TRBV7-9 and TRBJ2-7; 8 bases fit TRBD2. The CDR3 spans 12 residues. CDR1 and CDR2 from the germline V gene are SEHNR and FQNEAQ (reference sequence).

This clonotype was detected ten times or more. The CDR3 loop reads CASSLGGEGYEQYF. For the CDR3, the DNA is TGTGCCAGCAGTTTGGGGGGGGAGGGCTACGAGCAGTACTTC. The J gene is TRBJ2-7, the V gene TRBV12-3 or TRBV12-4; 7 nucleotides line up with TRBD2. V shed 3 bases, J shed 3 bases, and the junction held 5 bases outside the gene matches. This CDR3 comprises 14 residues.

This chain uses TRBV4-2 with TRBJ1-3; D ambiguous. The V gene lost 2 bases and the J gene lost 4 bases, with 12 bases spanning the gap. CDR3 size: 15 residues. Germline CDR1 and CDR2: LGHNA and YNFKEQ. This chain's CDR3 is CASSQPDHGGNTIYF. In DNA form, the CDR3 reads TGTGCCAGCAGCCAACCGGACCATGGGGGAAACACCATATATTTT.

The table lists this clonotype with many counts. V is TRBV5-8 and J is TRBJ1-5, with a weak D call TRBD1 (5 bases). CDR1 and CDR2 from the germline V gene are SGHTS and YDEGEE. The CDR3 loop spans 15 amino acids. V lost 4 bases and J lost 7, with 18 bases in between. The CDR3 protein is CASSRRAGLNQPQHF. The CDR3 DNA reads TGTGCCAGCAGCCGAAGGGCAGGGCTGAACCAGCCCCAGCATTTT.

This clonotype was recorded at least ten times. The CDR3: CSARGLRSSYEQYF. The DNA of the CDR3 is TGCAGTGCTAGAGGGCTTAGAAGCTCCTACGAGCAGTACTTC. The chain uses TRBV20-1 and TRBJ2-7, with unresolved D. This CDR3 contains 14 residues. V dropped 1 base and J dropped 0 bases, with 10 bases sitting between them. CDR1 and CDR2 (germline): DFQATT, SNEGSKA (reference sequence).

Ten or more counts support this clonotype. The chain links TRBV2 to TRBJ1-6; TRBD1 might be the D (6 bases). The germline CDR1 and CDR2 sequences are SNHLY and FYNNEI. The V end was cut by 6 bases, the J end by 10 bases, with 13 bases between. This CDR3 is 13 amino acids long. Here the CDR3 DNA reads TGTGCCAGCAGCGAGGGGGGCGTCTCACCCCTCCACTTT. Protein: CASSEGGVSPLHF.